Listed here are 12 T cell receptor beta chains from one sample, sequenced in a study of pediatric ulcerative colitis. Data came from immunoSEQ multiplex PCR; TCRdb stores just in-frame clones and leaves some out. This sample has 15,000 to 20,000 clones, with around 80% found just once. During colonoscopy, one to two rectal pinch biopsies were collected. The specimen was gut tissue. The receptors were gathered from a boy younger than 18 who was a control in a study of pediatric ulcerative colitis.

In its sample, this clone was seen once. The chain carries TRBV19 and TRBJ2-2, with 12 nucleotides matching TRBD1. CDR3 size: 14 residues. Unmatched junction bases numbered 0, after V lost 6 bases and J lost 4 bases. From germline, CDR1 is LNHDA and CDR2 SQIVND (reference sequence). The chain's CDR3 is CASRGQGATGELFF. CDR3 nucleotide sequence: TGTGCCAGTAGGGGACAGGGGGCCACCGGGGAGCTGTTTTTT.

The V and J genes are TRBV4-3 and TRBJ2-1, with D perhaps given as TRBD1 or TRBD2 (5 bases each). CDR3 length: 15 amino acids. Trimming removed 2 bases at V and 6 bases at J, with 14 bases between. Germline V gene sequence: CDR1 LGHNA, CDR2 YSLEER. CDR3: CASSQLLGALNEQFF. The CDR3 DNA reads as TGCGCCAGCAGCCAATTACTAGGGGCACTCAATGAGCAGTTCTTC.

This chain joins TRBV5-1 and TRBJ2-5, with D unresolved. The ends were cut back, 4 bases at V and 0 bases at J, with 7 bases in the middle. The CDR3 length is 13 residues. CDR1 SGHRS and CDR2 YFSETQ come from the germline V gene. The CDR3 sequence: CASSPGYQETQYF. CDR3 bases: TGCGCCAGCAGCCCAGGTTACCAAGAGACCCAGTACTTC.

This clone showed up just once. This chain links TRBV23-1 with TRBJ2-7; D not certain. TRBV23-1 is an ORF, and what it does is uncertain. The CDR3 runs 16 residues. V was clipped by 4 bases and J by 4 bases, with 20 bases between them. CDR3 residues: CASSPTETTHQYEQYF. The CDR3 nucleotides read TGCGCCAGCAGTCCTACCGAGACAACACATCAGTACGAGCAGTACTTC.

The V and J genes are TRBV5-5 and TRBJ1-5; 7 nucleotides line up with TRBD1. Germline V gives CDR1 SGHKS, CDR2 YYEKEE (reference sequence). V gave up 4 bases and J gave up 5 bases; unmatched junction bases: 3. The CDR3 runs to 13 residues. The CDR3 sequence is CASSAGTDQPQHF. The CDR3 DNA sequence: TGTGCCAGCAGCGCCGGGACAGATCAGCCCCAGCATTTT.

This clone showed up just a few times. V is TRBV21-1 and J is TRBJ1-5. TRBV21-1 is tagged as a pseudogene. CDR3 length: 9 amino acids. This CDR3 reads CASSKVQHF. CDR3 bases: TGTGCCAGCAGCAAAGTCCAGCATTTT.

The V call is TRBV19, the J call TRBJ1-3; weak D call: TRBD1 (5 bases). The CDR3 sequence is 14 residues long. V was shortened by 7 bases and J by 3 bases, with 13 bases between the two germline ends. Germline CDR1 LNHDA, CDR2 SQIVND (reference sequence). The CDR3 region is CASKEQVGGNTIYF. In nucleotides, the CDR3 is TGTGCCAGTAAGGAACAGGTCGGTGGAAACACCATATATTTT.

The V and J genes are TRBV4-3 and TRBJ1-6; TRBD1 might be the D (5 bases). Trimming took 6 bases from V and 9 from J, leaving 15 bases between them. From germline, CDR1 is LGHNA and CDR2 YSLEER. The CDR3 runs to 14 residues. The CDR3, as DNA: TGCGCCAGCAGGGGGGTGGGGGTGGGTTCACCCCTCCACTTT. This sequence encodes CASRGVGVGSPLHF.

The J gene is TRBJ1-2, the V gene TRBV5-1; 8 bases fit TRBD1. Germline V gives CDR1 SGHRS, CDR2 YFSETQ. The junction had 5 bases not matched to a gene; V was cut back by 4 bases and J by 3 bases. This CDR3 spans 14 amino acids. CDR3 nucleotide sequence: TGCGCCAGCAGCAAATCGACAGGGGACTATGGCTACACCTTC. It is translated as CASSKSTGDYGYTF.

J is TRBJ1-2 and V is TRBV9, with TRBD1 identical over 7 bases. Germline V lookup: CDR1 SGDLS, CDR2 YYNGEE. Unmatched junction bases numbered 13, after V lost 3 bases and J lost 2 bases. This CDR3 is 17 amino acids long. CDR3 loop: CASSARMGQPINYGYTF. In DNA form, the CDR3 reads TGTGCCAGCAGCGCGCGCATGGGACAGCCGATAAACTATGGCTACACCTTC.

The chain uses TRBV28 and TRBJ2-7; D remains unclear. Trimming pared 5 bases from V and 6 bases from J, leaving 17 bases between. Germline V lookup: CDR1 MDHEN, CDR2 SYDVKM. CDR3 length: 14 amino acids. This CDR3 reads CASSLNLDWGEQYF. CDR3 DNA sequence: TGTGCCAGCAGTCTCAACTTAGATTGGGGCGAGCAGTACTTC.

This clone was picked up one time. J is TRBJ1-2 and V is TRBV5-6; D gene unclear. The CDR3 length is 13 residues. Germline CDR1 and CDR2: SGHDT and YYEEEE. The V end lost 0 bases, the J end lost 8 bases, and 11 bases lay between the germline ends. CDR3 DNA sequence: TGTGCCAGCAGCTTGGGGTCCCCCCAGGGCTACACCTTC. The encoded protein is CASSLGSPQGYTF.